A single sample is the source of the 27 T cell receptor beta chains below, sequenced in a study of identical twins. TCRdb redid the calling of the 5' RACE reads with MiXCR, one entry per CDR3 protein. The data show approximately 300,000 distinct CDR3 sequences, less than 9.5% seen once. The same sample was also studied in work on yellow fever vaccine responses in identical twins.

Sample: CD8+ T cells sorted from blood. The receptor source for this set is a woman aged 18-29 years in good health.

This clonotype was observed many times. The J gene is TRBJ2-1, the V gene TRBV9, with D unclear. This CDR3 contains 12 residues. The germline V gene has CDR1 SGDLS and CDR2 YYNGEE. With 0 bases removed from V and 5 bases from J, the gap between germline ends came to 3 bases. In nucleotides, the CDR3 is TGTGCCAGCAGCGTAGCAGACAATGAGCAGTTCTTC. As protein: CASSVADNEQFF.

Worth noting for this clonotype: At one end the junction does not follow the germline gene, possibly because of a read error. This sequence joins TRBV12-3 or TRBV12-4 and TRBJ2-5; D call uncertain. The CDR3 loop spans 13 amino acids. The CDR3 loop is CASSLGPKETQYF. In DNA, the CDR3 is TGTGCCAGCAGCTTAGGTCCCAAAGAGACCCAGTACTTC.

The chain couples TRBV6-1 to TRBJ1-1; possibly TRBD1 for D (6 bases). Trimming cost V 6 bases and J 2 bases, with 19 bases left between them. The CDR3 contains 16 residues. Germline V gene sequence: CDR1 MNHNS, CDR2 SASEGT. The CDR3 DNA sequence: TGTGCCAGCAGAGGCGCAAGGGGGTGGGGCAACACTGAAGCTTTCTTT. This translates into CASRGARGWGNTEAFF.

This clonotype appeared many times. The chain links TRBV12-3 or TRBV12-4 to TRBJ2-5; TRBD2 is a possible D gene (6 bases). This CDR3 has 12 residues. V dropped 7 bases and J dropped 5 bases, with 11 bases sitting between them. This CDR3 reads CASTGGWETQYF. The CDR3, as DNA: TGTGCCAGCACCGGAGGGTGGGAGACCCAGTACTTC.

The V and J genes are TRBV10-3 and TRBJ2-1; 7 bases align to TRBD2. CDR1 and CDR2 (germline): ENHRY, SYGVKD. The CDR3 runs to 14 residues. Trimming cost V 4 bases and J 3 bases; bases outside gene matches: 3. CDR3 in DNA: TGTGCCATCAGTGCCAGCGGGAACTACAATGAGCAGTTCTTC. Amino acid sequence: CAISASGNYNEQFF.

This clonotype was counted many times. This sequence joins TRBV2 and TRBJ2-2, with TRBD2 matching over 9 bases. CDR1 is SNHLY and CDR2 is FYNNEI in the germline V gene. The junction had 6 bases not matched to a gene; V was cut back by 2 bases and J by 2 bases. This CDR3 comprises 17 residues. The CDR3 DNA is TGTGCCAGCAGTGAAACATTTAGCGGGAGAAACACCGGGGAGCTGTTTTTT. Protein sequence: CASSETFSGRNTGELFF.

This clonotype was seen ten or more times. V and J are TRBV10-2 and TRBJ2-1; D ambiguous. Germline V lookup: CDR1 WSHSY, CDR2 SAAADI. This CDR3 spans 14 amino acids. Trimming cost V 7 bases and J 0 bases, with 10 bases left between them. CDR3 nucleotides: TGCGCCAGCAAAGGTCCAGGCTCCTACAATGAGCAGTTCTTC. This translates into CASKGPGSYNEQFF.

This clonotype was picked up many times. The V and J genes are TRBV4-1 and TRBJ2-4; no clear D gene. The CDR3 sequence is 14 residues long. CDR1 and CDR2 from the germline V gene are MGHRA and YSYEKL. V was shortened by 1 base and J by 6 bases, with 10 bases between the two germline ends. The CDR3 sequence: CASSQVLLRNIQYF. The CDR3 DNA follows: TGCGCCAGCAGCCAAGTATTGCTCCGAAACATTCAGTACTTC.

V and J are TRBV20-1 and TRBJ2-7; no reliable D call. This CDR3 has 15 residues. The germline V gene has CDR1 DFQATT and CDR2 SNEGSKA (reference sequence). The V end was cut by 0 bases, the J end by 0 bases, with 12 bases between. CDR3 region: CSARDGDSSSYEQYF. The CDR3 coding sequence is TGCAGTGCTAGAGACGGTGACTCGAGCTCCTACGAGCAGTACTTC.

This clonotype came up a few times. This chain connects TRBV7-6 to TRBJ2-5; 7 bases are shared with TRBD1. Germline V CDR1 and CDR2: SGHVS, FNYEAQ. V gave up 1 base and J gave up 3 bases; unmatched junction bases: 5. This CDR3 has 15 residues. CDR3 nucleotides: TGTGCCAGCAGCTTAGATCTCACAGGGGAAGAGACCCAGTACTTC. Residues: CASSLDLTGEETQYF.

This clonotype was detected a few times. The chain has TRBV13 and TRBJ2-7, with TRBD2 identical over 8 bases. The CDR3 has 15 amino acids. J gave up 2 bases and V 5 bases, and 8 bases lay outside the gene matches. Looked up from germline, CDR1 is PRHDT and CDR2 is FYEKMQ (reference sequence). The CDR3 DNA is TGTGCCAGCAGCCGCAGCGGGAGTACCCCCTACGAGCAGTACTTC. Translating it yields CASSRSGSTPYEQYF.

CDR3 sequence: CASSLAVQGYEQYF. CDR3 DNA sequence: TGTGCCAGCAGCTTAGCTGTACAGGGTTACGAGCAGTACTTC. This sequence joins TRBV7-9 and TRBJ2-7; D possibly corresponds to TRBD1 (6 bases). Germline CDR1 SEHNR, CDR2 FQNEAQ (reference sequence). The V end lost 0 bases, the J end lost 4 bases, and 10 bases lay between the germline ends. The CDR3 extends over 14 amino acids.

This clonotype occurred a few times. V is TRBV6-2 or TRBV6-3 and J is TRBJ2-2; no definite D call. Per germline, CDR1 MNHEY and CDR2 SVGEGT. The V end was cut by 5 bases, the J end by 6 bases, with 19 bases between. The CDR3 is 16 residues long. CDR3 DNA sequence: TGTGCCAGCAGTACCGACCGATCTTCCCCCGCCGGGGAGCTGTTTTTT. Translating it yields CASSTDRSSPAGELFF.

This clonotype has ten or more counts. As DNA, the CDR3 is TGTGCCACCAGCAGACTTTTTTCTAGCGGGCCATACAATGAGCAGTTCTTC. Amino acid sequence: CATSRLFSSGPYNEQFF. V and J are TRBV15 and TRBJ2-1; 8 bases fit TRBD2. The germline V gene encodes CDR1 LNHNV and CDR2 YYDKDF (reference sequence). The J segment lost 4 bases and the V segment lost 2 bases, leaving 10 bases of the junction unmatched. The CDR3 has 17 residues.

This clonotype was picked up many times. The gene calls are TRBV29-1 and TRBJ2-5; 7 nucleotides align to TRBD2. The CDR3 has 13 residues. The germline gives CDR1 SQVTM, CDR2 ANQGSEA. Trimming removed 5 bases from V and 5 bases from J; junction bases left unmatched: 8. The CDR3 protein is CSVIPGRQETQYF. CDR3 nucleotides: TGCAGCGTTATACCCGGGAGGCAGGAGACCCAGTACTTC.

The chain is built from TRBV5-1 and TRBJ1-1; D might be TRBD1 (6 bases). V lost 0 bases and J 3 bases, leaving 15 bases between the germline ends. Germline lookup yields CDR1 SGHRS and CDR2 YFSETQ. The CDR3 is 16 amino acids. For the CDR3, the DNA is TGCGCCAGCAGCTTGGGGACAGAAATGAAGGACACTGAAGCTTTCTTT. Translated: CASSLGTEMKDTEAFF.

This clonotype occurred many times. V usage is TRBV4-2 and J usage is TRBJ2-5; D is ambiguous. V lost 0 bases to trimming and J lost 4 bases, with 3 bases between them. CDR1 and CDR2 from the germline V gene are LGHNA and YNFKEQ. The CDR3 covers 12 residues. The CDR3 DNA reads TGTGCCAGCAGCCAAGATAGAGAGACCCAGTACTTC. Protein: CASSQDRETQYF.

This clonotype appeared a few times. The rearrangement links TRBV27 to TRBJ2-5; unclear D gene. From germline, CDR1 is MNHEY and CDR2 SMNVEV (reference sequence). The CDR3 sequence is 13 residues long. V was shortened by 1 base and J by 4 bases, with 7 bases between the two germline ends. The CDR3: CASSLYHLETQYF. CDR3 DNA: TGTGCCAGCAGTTTATATCACTTAGAGACCCAGTACTTC.

The rearrangement uses TRBV4-1 and TRBJ2-5; 7 nucleotides line up with TRBD1. V lost 4 bases, J lost 1 base, and 9 bases stayed unmatched. CDR1 and CDR2 from the germline V gene are MGHRA and YSYEKL. The CDR3 runs to 16 residues. This CDR3 is CASSPTYGTAQETQYF. CDR3 DNA sequence: TGCGCCAGCAGCCCAACCTATGGGACAGCCCAAGAGACCCAGTACTTC.

This clonotype has a count of ten or more. The genes are TRBV7-9 and TRBJ2-7, with D perhaps TRBD1 (5 bases). The CDR3 consists of 14 residues. From germline, CDR1 is SEHNR and CDR2 FQNEAQ (reference sequence). Trimming removed 1 base at V and 2 bases at J, with 9 bases between. CDR3 nucleotides: TGTGCCAGCAGCTTAGGTCCAGGGCCCTACGAGCAGTACTTC. Translated, it gives CASSLGPGPYEQYF.

This clonotype appeared many times. The V and J genes are TRBV9 and TRBJ2-2; maybe TRBD2 (5 bases). V was clipped by 0 bases and J by 2 bases, with 8 bases between them. CDR1 and CDR2 (germline): SGDLS, YYNGEE. This CDR3 has 15 residues. Here the CDR3 DNA reads TGTGCCAGCAGCGTAGTGAGCGGTAACACCGGGGAGCTGTTTTTT. Translation: CASSVVSGNTGELFF.

The J gene is TRBJ2-1, the V gene TRBV27, with 10 bases that match TRBD2. Trimming took 6 bases from V and 6 from J; bases not matched to a gene: 8. The CDR3 sequence is 15 residues long. Germline-derived CDR1 and CDR2 are MNHEY and SMNVEV (reference sequence). CDR3 sequence: CASRVSGGNGNEQFF. In nucleotides, the CDR3 is TGTGCCAGCAGGGTTAGCGGGGGGAATGGCAATGAGCAGTTCTTC.

In this sample, this clonotype turned up a few times. V is TRBV27 and J is TRBJ1-5, with unresolved D. The CDR3 runs to 14 residues. V was shortened by 7 bases and J by 5 bases, with 15 bases between the two germline ends. CDR1 and CDR2 (germline): MNHEY, SMNVEV (reference sequence). The CDR3 sequence is CASMSGSSYQPQHF. The DNA for the CDR3 is TGTGCCAGCATGTCAGGAAGCTCATATCAGCCCCAGCATTTT.

This clonotype was seen many times. The rearrangement links TRBV21-1 to TRBJ2-3; TRBD1, the table's D call, was not compared with the DNA. TRBV21-1 is reported as a pseudogene. This CDR3 is built from 12 residues. CDR3 amino acids: CANLRPGDTQYF. The CDR3 coding sequence is TGTGCCAACCTACGGCCGGGTGATACGCAGTATTTT.

This clonotype was observed at least ten times. The chain uses TRBV2 and TRBJ2-1, with 8 bases that match TRBD1. Losses at the gene ends were 5 bases for V and 3 bases for J; bases not matched to a gene: 18. Germline assignment: CDR1 SNHLY and CDR2 FYNNEI. This CDR3 contains 19 residues. In nucleotides, the CDR3 is TGTGCCAGCAGTTGGATTGGGGAAAGACCACAGGGGGGCTACAATGAGCAGTTCTTC. Protein sequence: CASSWIGERPQGGYNEQFF.

This clonotype was found a few times. This chain uses TRBV7-2 with TRBJ2-3, with 7 bases matching TRBD2. This CDR3 spans 17 amino acids. V trimming: 5 bases; J trimming: 3 bases; junction bases outside the gene matches: 14. Germline lookup yields CDR1 SGHTA and CDR2 FQGNSA. CDR3 sequence: CASSTTSLAGETDTQYF. The CDR3 region has the DNA TGTGCCAGCAGCACTACCTCTTTGGCGGGGGAAACAGATACGCAGTATTTT.

The chain joins TRBV5-1 to TRBJ2-1; D may be TRBD2 (5 bases). CDR1 and CDR2 from the germline V gene are SGHRS and YFSETQ. This CDR3 region has 14 residues. Trimming took off 5 bases at V and 8 bases at J, with 17 bases between the two ends. In DNA, the CDR3 is TGCGCCAGCAGACCGCCGGGAAATTGGGATGAGCAGTTCTTC. This codes for CASRPPGNWDEQFF.